This TCR beta chain stems from a study of cytomegalovirus exposure and HLA in healthy donors. Study as a whole: The roughly 130 validation repertoires used the same platform as the 550 to 800 first-cohort repertoires (as reported by a later analysis). General observations from the study: The study designated fewer than 200 TCR beta chains cytomegalovirus-associated. Many donors shared some public TCRs, even though most TCR sequences were rare. Among the CMV-associated chains, a few were confirmed in vitro as specific for CMV antigens.

As to this clone: Its antigen is undetermined.

Here immunoSEQ multiplex PCR was the method, and the copy in TCRdb shows in-frame clones only, minus some. The sample holds about 120,000 clones; 89% are singletons and the top ten take approximately 1.1%. Germline V gives CDR1 MNHEY, CDR2 SVGAGI. The CDR3 is made up of 15 amino acids. V was pared by 6 bases and J by 5 bases, with 9 bases of the junction left unmatched. The clonotype was recovered from a woman younger than 35 in good health and CMV-seronegative. Input material: PBMCs. The chain recombines TRBV6-5 with TRBJ2-7, with 11 bases fitting TRBD2. In nucleotides, the CDR3 is TGTGCCAGCAGGACACTAGCGGGGGAGTGGAACGAGCAGTACTTC. Translation: CASRTLAGEWNEQYF.